These T cell receptor beta chains were read from a single sample in a study of beta chain features in type 1 diabetes. The protocol was immunoSEQ multiplex PCR, while the TCRdb copy is restricted to in-frame clones and leaves out a portion. The sample includes 140,000 or so clones, about 12% of them seen just once. The sequencing sample was made of central memory CD4+ T cells from blood. These receptors came from a man aged 18 to 29 with type 1 diabetes. Each CDR3 is given with its conserved first and last residue. A D gene is named only where the DNA matches it firmly. Clone size appears in some rows only: once, few, many, or a class for an expanded clone.

clone size: .
V gene: TRBV11-1
J gene: TRBJ2-1
D gene: TRBD2
CDR3 protein: CASSLGLAGRNGREFF
CDR3 DNA: TGTGCCAGCAGCTTAGGACTAGCGGGGCGTAATGGTCGGGAGTTCTTC

clone size: .
V gene: TRBV5-1
J gene: TRBJ1-2
D gene: .
CDR3 protein: CASSPGQFSNYGYTF
CDR3 DNA: TGCGCCAGCAGCCCCGGGCAGTTCTCAAACTATGGCTACACCTTC

clone size: .
V gene: TRBV6-6
J gene: TRBJ1-5
D gene: .
CDR3 protein: CASRAQGMGYQPQHF
CDR3 DNA: TGTGCCAGCAGGGCACAGGGTATGGGCTATCAGCCCCAGCATTTT

clone size: few
V gene: TRBV29-1
J gene: TRBJ1-4
D gene: TRBD1
CDR3 protein: CSGREQGAVEKLFF
CDR3 DNA: TGCAGCGGGCGAGAACAGGGGGCGGTTGAAAAACTGTTTTTT

clone size: few
V gene: TRBV4-2
J gene: TRBJ2-1
D gene: .
CDR3 protein: CASSQDRTAGVYNEQFF
CDR3 DNA: TGTGCCAGCAGCCAAGATAGGACGGCAGGGGTGTACAATGAGCAGTTCTTC

clone size: .
V gene: TRBV5-1
J gene: TRBJ2-7
D gene: .
CDR3 protein: CASSLAFRSAATEQYF
CDR3 DNA: TGCGCCAGCAGCTTGGCTTTCCGGTCGGCCGCGACCGAGCAGTACTTC

clone size: .
V gene: TRBV14
J gene: TRBJ1-1
D gene: .
CDR3 protein: CASSQGNTEAFF
CDR3 DNA: TGTGCCAGCAGCCAGGGGAACACTGAAGCTTTCTTT

clone size: .
V gene: TRBV6-5
J gene: TRBJ1-2
D gene: .
CDR3 protein: CASSTRSRNYGYTF
CDR3 DNA: TGTGCCAGCAGTACCCGATCCAGGAACTATGGCTACACCTTC

clone size: many
V gene: TRBV29-1
J gene: TRBJ2-7
D gene: .
CDR3 protein: CSVRPSSYEQYF
CDR3 DNA: TGCAGCGTTCGTCCAAGCTCCTACGAGCAGTACTTC

clone size: few
V gene: TRBV2
J gene: TRBJ2-5
D gene: .
CDR3 protein: CASSEVRGAQETQYF
CDR3 DNA: TGTGCCAGCAGTGAAGTACGGGGGGCCCAAGAGACCCAGTACTTC

clone size: few
V gene: TRBV5-6
J gene: TRBJ2-5
D gene: TRBD1
CDR3 protein: CASSLQGPQETQYF
CDR3 DNA: TGTGCCAGCAGCTTACAGGGGCCCCAAGAGACCCAGTACTTC

clone size: few
V gene: TRBV27
J gene: TRBJ1-5
D gene: TRBD1
CDR3 protein: CASSQKARGLQPQHF
CDR3 DNA: TGTGCCAGCAGCCAAAAAGCCAGGGGGCTTCAGCCCCAGCATTTT

clone size: few
V gene: TRBV28
J gene: TRBJ2-7
D gene: .
CDR3 protein: CATCRGACYEQYF
CDR3 DNA: TGTGCCACCTGCCGAGGGGCTTGCTACGAGCAGTACTTC

clone size: few
V gene: TRBV4-2
J gene: TRBJ1-2
D gene: .
CDR3 protein: CASSQTRDSYGYTF
CDR3 DNA: TGTGCCAGCAGCCAAACCAGGGATTCCTATGGCTACACCTTC

clone size: few
V gene: TRBV7-7
J gene: TRBJ2-5
D gene: .
CDR3 protein: CASSFVTQYF
CDR3 DNA: TGTGCCAGCAGCTTCGTGACCCAGTACTTC

clone size: .
V gene: TRBV27
J gene: TRBJ2-1
D gene: TRBD1
CDR3 protein: CASSFRTGGQEQFF
CDR3 DNA: TGTGCCAGCAGTTTTAGGACAGGGGGACAGGAGCAGTTCTTC

clone size: medium-sized
V gene: TRBV14
J gene: TRBJ2-7
D gene: .
CDR3 protein: CASSQVGGREQYF
CDR3 DNA: TGTGCCAGCAGCCAAGTTGGGGGGCGCGAGCAGTACTTC

clone size: .
V gene: TRBV5-1
J gene: TRBJ2-7
D gene: TRBD1
CDR3 protein: CASSLSGTGDTEQYF
CDR3 DNA: TGCGCCAGCAGCTTATCCGGGACAGGGGACACCGAGCAGTACTTC

clone size: many
V gene: TRBV7-2
J gene: TRBJ1-5
D gene: .
CDR3 protein: CASSLGWQSNGNQPQHF
CDR3 DNA: TGTGCCAGCAGCTTAGGTTGGCAGAGCAATGGAAATCAGCCCCAGCATTTT

clone size: .
V gene: TRBV29-1
J gene: TRBJ2-7
D gene: .
CDR3 protein: CSVDGEDYEQYF
CDR3 DNA: TGCAGCGTTGACGGGGAGGACTACGAGCAGTACTTC

clone size: .
V gene: TRBV29-1
J gene: TRBJ2-7
D gene: .
CDR3 protein: CSVETTRVEQYF
CDR3 DNA: TGCAGCGTTGAAACGACAAGGGTTGAGCAGTACTTC

clone size: .
V gene: TRBV6-6
J gene: TRBJ2-5
D gene: .
CDR3 protein: CASSYSMAFEWTQYF
CDR3 DNA: TGTGCCAGCAGTTACTCGATGGCGTTCGAGTGGACCCAGTACTTC

clone size: few
V gene: TRBV9
J gene: TRBJ2-7
D gene: TRBD1
CDR3 protein: CASSEGQGTSYEQYF
CDR3 DNA: TGTGCCAGCAGCGAGGGACAGGGGACATCCTACGAGCAGTACTTC

clone size: many
V gene: TRBV11-2
J gene: TRBJ2-3
D gene: .
CDR3 protein: CASSLEPTSTDTQYF
CDR3 DNA: TGTGCCAGCAGCTTAGAACCTACAAGCACAGATACGCAGTATTTT

clone size: few
V gene: TRBV7-9
J gene: TRBJ1-5
D gene: .
CDR3 protein: CASTPKIRGNQPQHF
CDR3 DNA: TGTGCCAGCACGCCTAAGATTAGGGGCAATCAGCCCCAGCATTTT

clone size: few
V gene: TRBV10-3
J gene: TRBJ1-1
D gene: TRBD1
CDR3 protein: CAISRTGNTEAFF
CDR3 DNA: TGTGCCATCAGCCGGACAGGGAACACTGAAGCTTTCTTT

clone size: .
V gene: TRBV7-8
J gene: TRBJ2-1
D gene: .
CDR3 protein: CASSYLGLLVSYNEQFF
CDR3 DNA: TGTGCCAGCAGCTACCTCGGACTCCTGGTGTCCTACAATGAGCAGTTCTTC

clone size: few
V gene: TRBV5-1
J gene: TRBJ1-1
D gene: .
CDR3 protein: CASSLVGGTAEAFF
CDR3 DNA: TGCGCCAGCAGCTTGGTAGGAGGGACCGCTGAAGCTTTCTTT

clone size: .
V gene: TRBV5-1
J gene: TRBJ2-3
D gene: TRBD2
CDR3 protein: CASSLRLAGLISPSTDTQYF
CDR3 DNA: TGCGCCAGCAGCCTACGACTAGCGGGTTTAATCTCTCCTAGCACAGATACGCAGTATTTT